This T cell receptor (beta chain) derives from a study of cytomegalovirus exposure and HLA in healthy donors. Study results and limitations: As a later analysis showed, several of the most significant clusters appeared to be linked to common viral pathogens.

The PCR was carried out with 60 Vbeta primers and 13 Jbeta primers. Libraries were prepared by immunoSEQ multiplex PCR; TCRdb keeps only in-frame clonotypes and omits some of them. Here the sample spans 140,000 to 150,000 clones, 75% to 80% being singletons. Germline V gives CDR1 LNHDA, CDR2 SQIVND (reference sequence). Trimming stripped 3 bases from V and 7 bases from J, with 6 bases between. This CDR3 spans 12 amino acids. Only a few counts were recorded for this clone. Antigen: not known. V gene TRBV19 combines with J gene TRBJ2-2; D gene ambiguous. Sequencing used PBMCs. The sequence came from a woman in her 30s in good health and CMV-seronegative. The CDR3 loop reads CASSIYVGELFF. The CDR3 coding sequence is TGTGCCAGTAGTATTTATGTCGGGGAGCTGTTTTTT.